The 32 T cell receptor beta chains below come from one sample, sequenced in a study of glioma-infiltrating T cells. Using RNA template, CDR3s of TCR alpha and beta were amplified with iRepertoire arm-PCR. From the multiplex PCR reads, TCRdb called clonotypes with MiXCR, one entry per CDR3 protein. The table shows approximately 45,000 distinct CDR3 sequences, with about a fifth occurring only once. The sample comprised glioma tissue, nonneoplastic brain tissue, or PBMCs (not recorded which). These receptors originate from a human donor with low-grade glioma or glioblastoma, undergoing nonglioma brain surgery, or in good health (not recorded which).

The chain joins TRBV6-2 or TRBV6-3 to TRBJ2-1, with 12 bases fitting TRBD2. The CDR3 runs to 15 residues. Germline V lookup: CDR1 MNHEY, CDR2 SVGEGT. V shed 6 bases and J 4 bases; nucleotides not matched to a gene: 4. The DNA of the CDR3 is TGTGCCAGCAGCTTGACTAGCGGGAGTTACAATGAGCAGTTCTTC. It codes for CASSLTSGSYNEQFF.

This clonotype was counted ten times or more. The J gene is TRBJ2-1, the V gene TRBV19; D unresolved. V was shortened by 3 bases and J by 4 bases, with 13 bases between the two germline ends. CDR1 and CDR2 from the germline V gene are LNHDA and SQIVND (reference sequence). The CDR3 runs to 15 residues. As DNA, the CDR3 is TGTGCCAGTAGTATTCGGCCACGTCCGTACAATGAGCAGTTCTTC. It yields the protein CASSIRPRPYNEQFF.

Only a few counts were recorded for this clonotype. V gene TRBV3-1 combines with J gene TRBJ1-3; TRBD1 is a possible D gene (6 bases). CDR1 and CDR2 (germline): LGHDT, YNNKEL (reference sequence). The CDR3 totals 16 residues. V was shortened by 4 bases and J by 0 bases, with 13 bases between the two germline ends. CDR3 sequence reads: CASSPGWGLSGNTIYF. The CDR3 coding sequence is TGTGCCAGCAGCCCCGGATGGGGGCTCTCTGGAAACACCATATATTTT.

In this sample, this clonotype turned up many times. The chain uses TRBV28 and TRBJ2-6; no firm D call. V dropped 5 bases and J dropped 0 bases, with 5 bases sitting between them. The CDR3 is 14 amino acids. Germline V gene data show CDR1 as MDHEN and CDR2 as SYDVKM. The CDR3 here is CASSAGSGANVLTF. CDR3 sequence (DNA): TGTGCCAGCAGTGCAGGCTCTGGGGCCAACGTCCTGACTTTC.

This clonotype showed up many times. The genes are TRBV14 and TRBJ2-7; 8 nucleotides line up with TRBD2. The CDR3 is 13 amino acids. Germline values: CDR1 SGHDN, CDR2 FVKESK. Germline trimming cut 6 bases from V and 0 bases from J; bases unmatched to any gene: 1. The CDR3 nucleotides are TGTGCCAGCAGACGGGAGGGCTCCTACGAGCAGTACTTC. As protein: CASRREGSYEQYF.

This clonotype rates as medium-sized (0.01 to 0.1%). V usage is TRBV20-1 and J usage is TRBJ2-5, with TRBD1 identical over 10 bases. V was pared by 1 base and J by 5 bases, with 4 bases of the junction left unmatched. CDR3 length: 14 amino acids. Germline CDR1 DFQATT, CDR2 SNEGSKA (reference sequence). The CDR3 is CSARADRGLETQYF. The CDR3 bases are TGCAGTGCTAGAGCAGACAGGGGGCTGGAGACCCAGTACTTC.

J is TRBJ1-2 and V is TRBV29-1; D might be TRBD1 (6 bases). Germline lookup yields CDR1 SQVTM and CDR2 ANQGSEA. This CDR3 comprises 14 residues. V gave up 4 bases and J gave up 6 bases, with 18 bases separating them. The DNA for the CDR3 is TGCAGCGTTGGGGTCTCACAGGGTGAGGATGGCTACACCTTC. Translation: CSVGVSQGEDGYTF.

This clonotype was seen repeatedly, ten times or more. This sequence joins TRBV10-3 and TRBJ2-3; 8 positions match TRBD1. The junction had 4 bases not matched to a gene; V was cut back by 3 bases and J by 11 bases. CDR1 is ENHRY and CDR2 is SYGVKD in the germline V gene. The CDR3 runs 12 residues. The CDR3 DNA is TGTGCCATCAGTGACACGGGACAGGAGCAGTATTTT. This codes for CAISDTGQEQYF.

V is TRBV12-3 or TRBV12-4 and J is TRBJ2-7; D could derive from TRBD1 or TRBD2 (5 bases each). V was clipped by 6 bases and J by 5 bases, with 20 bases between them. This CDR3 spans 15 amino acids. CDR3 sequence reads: CASSYGTVGSNEQYF. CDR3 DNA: TGTGCCAGCAGCTATGGGACCGTCGGGTCCAACGAGCAGTACTTC.

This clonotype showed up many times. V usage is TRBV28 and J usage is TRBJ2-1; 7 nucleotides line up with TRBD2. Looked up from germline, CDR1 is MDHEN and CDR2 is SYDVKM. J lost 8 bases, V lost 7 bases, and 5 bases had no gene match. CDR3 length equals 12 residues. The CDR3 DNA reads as TGTGCCAGCACTGACAGCGGGGATGAGCAGTTCTTC. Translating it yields CASTDSGDEQFF.

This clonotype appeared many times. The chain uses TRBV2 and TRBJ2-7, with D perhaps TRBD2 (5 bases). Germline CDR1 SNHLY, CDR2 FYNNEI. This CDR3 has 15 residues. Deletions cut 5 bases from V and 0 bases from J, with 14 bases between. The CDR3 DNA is TGTGCCAGCAGTAAAGACACGGGGTACTCCTACGAGCAGTACTTC. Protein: CASSKDTGYSYEQYF.

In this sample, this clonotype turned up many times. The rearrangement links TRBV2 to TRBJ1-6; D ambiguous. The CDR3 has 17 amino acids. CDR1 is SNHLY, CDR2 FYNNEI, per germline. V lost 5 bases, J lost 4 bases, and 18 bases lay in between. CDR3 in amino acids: CASSPDRLMDYNSPLHF. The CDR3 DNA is TGTGCCAGCAGTCCGGACCGATTAATGGATTATAATTCACCCCTCCACTTT.

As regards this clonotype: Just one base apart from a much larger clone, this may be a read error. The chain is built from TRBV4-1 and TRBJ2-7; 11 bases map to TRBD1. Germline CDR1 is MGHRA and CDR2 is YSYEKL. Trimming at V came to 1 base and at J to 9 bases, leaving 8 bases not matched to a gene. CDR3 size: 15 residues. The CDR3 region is CASSQVQDRGHGQYV. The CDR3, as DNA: TGCGCCAGCAGCCAAGTCCAGGACAGGGGGCACGGGCAGTACGTC.

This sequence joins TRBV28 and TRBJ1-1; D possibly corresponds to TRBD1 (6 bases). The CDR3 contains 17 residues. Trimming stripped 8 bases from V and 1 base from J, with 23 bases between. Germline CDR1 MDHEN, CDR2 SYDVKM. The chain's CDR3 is CASDPFPGPGENTEAFF. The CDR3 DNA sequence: TGTGCCAGCGATCCCTTTCCCGGCCCAGGGGAGAACACTGAAGCTTTCTTT.

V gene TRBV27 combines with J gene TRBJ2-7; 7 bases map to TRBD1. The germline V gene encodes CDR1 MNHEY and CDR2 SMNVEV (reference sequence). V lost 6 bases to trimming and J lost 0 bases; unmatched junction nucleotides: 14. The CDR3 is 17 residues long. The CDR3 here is CASRSWTGTAVSYEQYF. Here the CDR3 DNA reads TGTGCCAGCAGATCCTGGACCGGGACAGCTGTCTCCTACGAGCAGTACTTC.

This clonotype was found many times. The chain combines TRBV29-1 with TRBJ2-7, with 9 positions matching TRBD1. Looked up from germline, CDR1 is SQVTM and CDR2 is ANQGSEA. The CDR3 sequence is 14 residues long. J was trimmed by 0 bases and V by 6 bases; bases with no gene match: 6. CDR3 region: CSVRDRALSYEQYF. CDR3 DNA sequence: TGCAGCGTCAGGGACAGGGCCCTCTCCTACGAGCAGTACTTC.

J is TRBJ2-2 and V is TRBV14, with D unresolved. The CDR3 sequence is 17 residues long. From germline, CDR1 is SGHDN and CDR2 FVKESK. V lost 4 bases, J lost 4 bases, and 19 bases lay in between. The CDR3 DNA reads TGTGCCAGCAGCCTAATTGCTGGGGATTCGGGCACCGGGGAGCTGTTTTTT. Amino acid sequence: CASSLIAGDSGTGELFF.

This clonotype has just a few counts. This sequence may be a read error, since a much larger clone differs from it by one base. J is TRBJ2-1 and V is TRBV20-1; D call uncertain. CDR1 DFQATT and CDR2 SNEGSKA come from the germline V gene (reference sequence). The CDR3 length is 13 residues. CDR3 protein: CSARPGERNGQFF. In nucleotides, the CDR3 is TGCAGTGCTAGACCTGGGGAAAGGAATGGGCAGTTCTTC.

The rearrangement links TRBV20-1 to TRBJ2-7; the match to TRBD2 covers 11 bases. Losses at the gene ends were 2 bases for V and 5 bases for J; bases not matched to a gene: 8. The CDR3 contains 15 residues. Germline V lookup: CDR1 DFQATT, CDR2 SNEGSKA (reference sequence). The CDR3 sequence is CSARNSGGADDEQYV. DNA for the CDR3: TGCAGTGCTAGAAATAGCGGGGGGGCAGATGACGAGCAGTACGTC.

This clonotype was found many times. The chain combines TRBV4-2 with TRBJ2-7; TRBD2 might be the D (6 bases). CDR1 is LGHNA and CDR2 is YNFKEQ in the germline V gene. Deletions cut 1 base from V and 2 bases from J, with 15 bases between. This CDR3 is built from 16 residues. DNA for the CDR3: TGTGCCAGCAGCCAAGGATCCCGGGACTCCGCCTACGAGCAGTACTTC. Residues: CASSQGSRDSAYEQYF.

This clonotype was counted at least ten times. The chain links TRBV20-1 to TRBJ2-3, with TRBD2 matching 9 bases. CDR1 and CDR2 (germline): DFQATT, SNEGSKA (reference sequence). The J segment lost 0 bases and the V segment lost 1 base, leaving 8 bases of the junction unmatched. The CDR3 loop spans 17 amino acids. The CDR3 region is CSARARSTSGSTDTQYF. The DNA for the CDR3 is TGCAGTGCTAGAGCACGTTCTACTAGCGGGAGCACAGATACGCAGTATTTT.

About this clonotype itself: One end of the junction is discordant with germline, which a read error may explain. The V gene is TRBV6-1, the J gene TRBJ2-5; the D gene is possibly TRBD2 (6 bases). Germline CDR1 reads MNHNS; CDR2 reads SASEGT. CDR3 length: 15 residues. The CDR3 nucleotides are TGCGCCAGCAGTACTACGGGAGTTTTCCAAGAGACCCAGTACTTC. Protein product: CASSTTGVFQETQYF.

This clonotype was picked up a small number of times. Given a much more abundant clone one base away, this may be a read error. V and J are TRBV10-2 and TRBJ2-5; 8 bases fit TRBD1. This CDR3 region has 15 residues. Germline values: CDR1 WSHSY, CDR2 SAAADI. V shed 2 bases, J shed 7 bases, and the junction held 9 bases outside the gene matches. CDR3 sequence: CASSEVTGVGGTQYF. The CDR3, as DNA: TGCGCCAGCAGTGAGGTGACAGGGGTAGGAGGGACCCAGTACTTC.

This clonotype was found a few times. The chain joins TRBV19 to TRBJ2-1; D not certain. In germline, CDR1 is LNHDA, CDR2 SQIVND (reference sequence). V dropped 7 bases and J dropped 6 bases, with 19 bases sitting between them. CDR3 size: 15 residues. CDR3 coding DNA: TGTGCCAGTATCCCGAGTGGGCTGTCCCTCAATGAGCAGTTCTTC. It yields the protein CASIPSGLSLNEQFF.

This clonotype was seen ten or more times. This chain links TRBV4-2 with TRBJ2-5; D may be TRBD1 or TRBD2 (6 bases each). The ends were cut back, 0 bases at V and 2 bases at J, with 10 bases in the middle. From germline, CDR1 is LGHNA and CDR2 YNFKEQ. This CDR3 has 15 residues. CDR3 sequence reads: CASSQERGAQETQYF. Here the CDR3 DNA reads TGTGCCAGCAGCCAAGAAAGGGGGGCACAAGAGACCCAGTACTTC.

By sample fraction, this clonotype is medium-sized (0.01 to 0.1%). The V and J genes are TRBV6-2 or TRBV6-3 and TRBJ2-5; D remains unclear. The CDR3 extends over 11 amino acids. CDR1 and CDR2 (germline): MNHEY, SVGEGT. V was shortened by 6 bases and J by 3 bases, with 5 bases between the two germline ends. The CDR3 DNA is TGTGCCAGCAGCCCCGAAGAGACCCAGTACTTC. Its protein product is CASSPEETQYF.

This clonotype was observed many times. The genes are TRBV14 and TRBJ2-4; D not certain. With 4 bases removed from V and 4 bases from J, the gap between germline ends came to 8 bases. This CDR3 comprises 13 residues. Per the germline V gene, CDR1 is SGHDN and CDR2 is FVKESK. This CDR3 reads CASSPNSKNIQYF. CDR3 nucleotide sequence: TGTGCCAGCAGCCCAAATTCAAAAAACATTCAGTACTTC. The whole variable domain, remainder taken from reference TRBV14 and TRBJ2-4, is EAGVTQFPSHSVIEKGQTVTLRCDPISGHDNLYWYRRVMGKEIKFLLHFVKESKQDESGMPNNRFLAERTGGTYSTLKVQPAELEDSGVYFCASSPNSKNIQYFGAGTRLSVL.

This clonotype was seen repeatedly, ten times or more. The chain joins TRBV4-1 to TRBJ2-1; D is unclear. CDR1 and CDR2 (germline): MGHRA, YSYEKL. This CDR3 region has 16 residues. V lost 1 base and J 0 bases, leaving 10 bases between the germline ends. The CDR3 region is CASSQGVGSSYNEQFF. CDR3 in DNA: TGCGCCAGCAGCCAAGGAGTGGGAAGCTCCTACAATGAGCAGTTCTTC.

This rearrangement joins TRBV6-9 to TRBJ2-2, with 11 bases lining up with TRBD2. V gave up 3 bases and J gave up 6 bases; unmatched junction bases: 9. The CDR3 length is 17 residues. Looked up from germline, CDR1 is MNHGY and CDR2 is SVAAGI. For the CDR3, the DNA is TGTGCCAGCAGTTACGCAACTAGCGGGGGAGACCCCGGGGAGCTGTTTTTT. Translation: CASSYATSGGDPGELFF.

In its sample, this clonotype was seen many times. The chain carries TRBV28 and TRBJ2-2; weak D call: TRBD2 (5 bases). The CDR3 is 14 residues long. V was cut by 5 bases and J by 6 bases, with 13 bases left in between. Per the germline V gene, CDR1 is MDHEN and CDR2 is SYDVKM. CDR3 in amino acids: CASSPLSGAGELFF. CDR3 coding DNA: TGTGCCAGCAGTCCCCTCTCCGGGGCCGGGGAGCTGTTTTTT.

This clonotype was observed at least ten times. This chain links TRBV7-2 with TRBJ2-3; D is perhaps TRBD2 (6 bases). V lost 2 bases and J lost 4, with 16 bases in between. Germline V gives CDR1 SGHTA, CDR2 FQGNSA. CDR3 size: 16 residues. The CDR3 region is CASSLSRGITADTQYF. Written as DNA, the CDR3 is TGTGCCAGCAGCTTAAGTCGGGGGATAACGGCAGATACGCAGTATTTT.

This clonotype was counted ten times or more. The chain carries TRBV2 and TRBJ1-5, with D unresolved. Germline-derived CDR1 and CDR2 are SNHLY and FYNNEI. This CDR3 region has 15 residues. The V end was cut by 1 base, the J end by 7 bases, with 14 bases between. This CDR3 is CASSEGTSWEQPQHF. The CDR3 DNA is TGTGCCAGCAGTGAAGGCACTTCTTGGGAGCAGCCCCAGCATTTT.